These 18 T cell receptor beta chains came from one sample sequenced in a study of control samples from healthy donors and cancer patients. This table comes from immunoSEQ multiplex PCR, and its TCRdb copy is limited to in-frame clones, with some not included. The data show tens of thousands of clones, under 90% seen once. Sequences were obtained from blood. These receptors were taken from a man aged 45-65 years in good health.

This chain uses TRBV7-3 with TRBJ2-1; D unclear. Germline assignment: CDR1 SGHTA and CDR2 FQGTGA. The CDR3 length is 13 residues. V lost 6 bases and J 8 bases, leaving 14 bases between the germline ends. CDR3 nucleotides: TGTGCCAGCAGTTCTACTCTAAACGATGAGCAGTTCTTC. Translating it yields CASSSTLNDEQFF.

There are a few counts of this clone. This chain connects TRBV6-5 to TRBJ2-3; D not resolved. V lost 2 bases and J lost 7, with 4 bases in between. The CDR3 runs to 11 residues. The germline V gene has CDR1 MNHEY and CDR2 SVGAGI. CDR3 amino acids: CASSYRNTQYF. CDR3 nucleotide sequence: TGTGCCAGCAGTTACCGGAATACGCAGTATTTT.

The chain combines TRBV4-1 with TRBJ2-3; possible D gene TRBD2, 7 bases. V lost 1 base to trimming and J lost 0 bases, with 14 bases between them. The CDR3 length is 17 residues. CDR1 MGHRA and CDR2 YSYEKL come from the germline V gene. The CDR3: CASSQASRGPSTDTQYF. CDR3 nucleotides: TGCGCCAGCAGCCAAGCGTCGCGGGGGCCTAGCACAGATACGCAGTATTTT.

The CDR3 protein is CASSERGRPVHLHF. The CDR3 coding sequence is TGTGCCAGCAGTGAAAGGGGCAGGCCCGTTCACCTCCACTTT. This chain connects TRBV6-1 to TRBJ1-6, with D possibly TRBD1 on 5 matching bases. Per the germline V gene, CDR1 is MNHNS and CDR2 is SASEGT. There are 14 residues in the CDR3. The V gene lost 2 bases and the J gene lost 15 bases, with 17 bases spanning the gap.

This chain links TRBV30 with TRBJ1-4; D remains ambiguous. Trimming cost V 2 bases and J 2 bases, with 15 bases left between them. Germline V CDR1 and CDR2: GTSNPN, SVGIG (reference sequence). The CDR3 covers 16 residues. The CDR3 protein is CAWSRVGVPTNEKLFF. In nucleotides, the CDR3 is TGTGCCTGGAGTAGGGTAGGAGTCCCGACTAATGAAAAACTGTTTTTT.

In DNA form, the CDR3 reads TGTGCCAGCAGCGTGACAGGGGCATCGGAAAAACTGTTTTTT. Amino acids: CASSVTGASEKLFF. The V and J genes are TRBV9 and TRBJ1-4, with 8 bases aligning to TRBD1. The CDR3 runs 14 residues. Germline V gene sequence: CDR1 SGDLS, CDR2 YYNGEE. With 2 bases clipped from V and 8 bases from J, the junction kept 5 bases outside the gene matches.

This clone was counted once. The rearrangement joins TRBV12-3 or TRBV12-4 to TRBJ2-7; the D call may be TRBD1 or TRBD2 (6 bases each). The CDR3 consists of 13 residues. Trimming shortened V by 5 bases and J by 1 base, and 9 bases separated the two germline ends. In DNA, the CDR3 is TGTGCCAGCAGTCGGGGGCCTTCCTACGAGCAGTACTTC. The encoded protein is CASSRGPSYEQYF.

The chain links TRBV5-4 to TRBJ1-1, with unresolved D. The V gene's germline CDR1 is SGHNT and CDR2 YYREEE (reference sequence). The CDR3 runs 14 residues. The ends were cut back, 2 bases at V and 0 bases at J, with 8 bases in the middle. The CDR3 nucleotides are TGTGCCAGCAGCTTCAGGCAAGTGAACACTGAAGCTTTCTTT. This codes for CASSFRQVNTEAFF. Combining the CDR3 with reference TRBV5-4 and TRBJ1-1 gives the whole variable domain ETGVTQSPTHLIKTRGQQVTLRCSSQSGHNTVSWYQQALGQGPQFIFQYYREEENGRGNFPPRFSGLQFPNYSSELNVNALELDDSALYLCASSFRQVNTEAFFGQGTRLTVV.

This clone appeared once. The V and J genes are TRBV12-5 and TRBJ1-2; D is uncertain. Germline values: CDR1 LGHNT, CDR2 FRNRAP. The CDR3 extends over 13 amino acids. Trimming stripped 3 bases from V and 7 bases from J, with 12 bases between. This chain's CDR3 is CASGFTPMSGYTF. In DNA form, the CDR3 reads TGTGCTAGTGGTTTTACCCCTATGAGTGGCTACACCTTC.

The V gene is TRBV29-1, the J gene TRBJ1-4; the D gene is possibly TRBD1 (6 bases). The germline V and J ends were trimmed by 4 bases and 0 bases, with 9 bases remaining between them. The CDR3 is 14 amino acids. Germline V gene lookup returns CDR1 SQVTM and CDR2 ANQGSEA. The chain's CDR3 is CSVARGATNEKLFF. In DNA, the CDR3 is TGCAGCGTTGCCAGGGGTGCAACTAATGAAAAACTGTTTTTT.

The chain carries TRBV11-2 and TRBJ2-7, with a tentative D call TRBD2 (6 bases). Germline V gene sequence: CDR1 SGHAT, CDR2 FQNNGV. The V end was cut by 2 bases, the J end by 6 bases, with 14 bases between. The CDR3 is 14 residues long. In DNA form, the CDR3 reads TGTGCCAGCAGCTTATACGCACGGGGGACCGAGCAGTACTTC. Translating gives CASSLYARGTEQYF.

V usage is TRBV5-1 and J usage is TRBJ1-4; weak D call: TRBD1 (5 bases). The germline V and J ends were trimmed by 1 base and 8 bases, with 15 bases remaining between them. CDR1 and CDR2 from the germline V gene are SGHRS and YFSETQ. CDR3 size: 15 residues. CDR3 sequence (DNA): TGCGCCAGCAGCTTGACAGGCGGGATAGAAGAAAAACTGTTTTTT. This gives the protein CASSLTGGIEEKLFF.

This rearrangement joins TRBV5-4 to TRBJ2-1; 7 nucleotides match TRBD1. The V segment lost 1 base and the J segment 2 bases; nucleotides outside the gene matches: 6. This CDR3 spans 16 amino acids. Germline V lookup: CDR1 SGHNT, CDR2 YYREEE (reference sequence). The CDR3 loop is CASSLFQGVTYNEQFF. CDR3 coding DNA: TGTGCCAGCAGCTTGTTTCAGGGGGTAACCTACAATGAGCAGTTCTTC.

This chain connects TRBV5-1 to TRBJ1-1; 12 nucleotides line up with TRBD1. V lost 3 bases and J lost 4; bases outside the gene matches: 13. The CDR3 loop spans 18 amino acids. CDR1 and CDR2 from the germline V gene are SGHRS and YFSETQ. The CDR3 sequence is CASSSRFRDRGLSTEAFF. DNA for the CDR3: TGCGCCAGCAGCTCCCGTTTCCGGGACAGGGGGCTGAGCACTGAAGCTTTCTTT.

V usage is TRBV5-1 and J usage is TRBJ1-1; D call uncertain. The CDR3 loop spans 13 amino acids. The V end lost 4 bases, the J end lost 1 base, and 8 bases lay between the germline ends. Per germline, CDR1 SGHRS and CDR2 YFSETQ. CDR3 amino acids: CASSGIKNTEAFF. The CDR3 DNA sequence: TGCGCCAGCAGCGGTATCAAGAACACTGAAGCTTTCTTT.

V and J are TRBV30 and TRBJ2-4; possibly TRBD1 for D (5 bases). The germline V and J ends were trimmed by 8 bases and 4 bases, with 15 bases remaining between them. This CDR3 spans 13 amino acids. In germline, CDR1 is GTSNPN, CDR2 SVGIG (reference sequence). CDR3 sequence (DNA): TGTGCCGGGATAGACAGAAATAAAAACATTCAGTACTTC. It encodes CAGIDRNKNIQYF.

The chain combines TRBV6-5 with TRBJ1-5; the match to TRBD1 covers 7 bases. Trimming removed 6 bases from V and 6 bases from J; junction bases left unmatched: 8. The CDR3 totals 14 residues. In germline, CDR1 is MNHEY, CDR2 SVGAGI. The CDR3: CASSASGGAQPQHF. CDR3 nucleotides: TGTGCCAGCAGCGCTTCAGGGGGTGCTCAGCCCCAGCATTTT.

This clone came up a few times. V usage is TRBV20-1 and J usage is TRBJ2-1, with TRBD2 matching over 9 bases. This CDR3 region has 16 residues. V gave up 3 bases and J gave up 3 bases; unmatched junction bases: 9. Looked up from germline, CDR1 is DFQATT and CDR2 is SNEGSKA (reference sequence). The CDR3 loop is CSASPGGGAVYNEQFF. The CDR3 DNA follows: TGCAGTGCTAGTCCGGGCGGGGGGGCCGTCTACAATGAGCAGTTCTTC.